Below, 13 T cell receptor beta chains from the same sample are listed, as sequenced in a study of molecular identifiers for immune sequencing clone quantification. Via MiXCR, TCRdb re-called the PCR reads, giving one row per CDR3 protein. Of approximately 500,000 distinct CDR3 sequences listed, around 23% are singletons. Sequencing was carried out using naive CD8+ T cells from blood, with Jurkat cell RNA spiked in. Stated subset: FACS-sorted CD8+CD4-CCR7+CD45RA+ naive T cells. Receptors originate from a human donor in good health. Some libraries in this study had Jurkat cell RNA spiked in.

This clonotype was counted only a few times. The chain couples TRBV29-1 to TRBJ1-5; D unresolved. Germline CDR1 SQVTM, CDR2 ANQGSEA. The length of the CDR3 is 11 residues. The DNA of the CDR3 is TGCACCCATGAGAGGGATCAGCCCCAGCATTTT. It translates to CTHERDQPQHF. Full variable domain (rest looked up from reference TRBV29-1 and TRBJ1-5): SAVISQKPSRDICQRGTSLTIQCQVDSQVTMMFWYRQQPGQSLTLIATANQGSEATYESGFVIDKFPISRPNLTFSTLTVSNMSPEDSSIYLCTHERDQPQHFGDGTRLSIL.

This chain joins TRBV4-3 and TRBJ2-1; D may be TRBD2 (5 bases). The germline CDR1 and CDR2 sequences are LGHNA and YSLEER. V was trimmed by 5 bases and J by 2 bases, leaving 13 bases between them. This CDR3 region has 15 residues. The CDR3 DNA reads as TGCGCCAGCAGCTCCTACCGTAGCGCCTACAATGAGCAGTTCTTC. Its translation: CASSSYRSAYNEQFF.

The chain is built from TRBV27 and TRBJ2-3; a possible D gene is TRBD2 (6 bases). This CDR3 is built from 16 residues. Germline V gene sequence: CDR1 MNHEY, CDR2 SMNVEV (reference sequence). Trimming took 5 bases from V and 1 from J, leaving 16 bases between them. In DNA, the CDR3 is TGTGCCAGCAGTCTCCTGCAACCTAGCGGCACAGATACGCAGTATTTT. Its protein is CASSLLQPSGTDTQYF.

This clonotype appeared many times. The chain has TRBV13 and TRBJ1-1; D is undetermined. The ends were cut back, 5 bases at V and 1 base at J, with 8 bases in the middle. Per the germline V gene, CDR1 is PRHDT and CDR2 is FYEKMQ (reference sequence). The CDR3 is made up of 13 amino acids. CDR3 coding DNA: TGTGCCAGCAGCGACAATGAGAACACTGAAGCTTTCTTT. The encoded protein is CASSDNENTEAFF. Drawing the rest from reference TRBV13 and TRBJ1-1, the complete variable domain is AAGVIQSPRHLIKEKRETATLKCYPIPRHDTVYWYQQGPGQDPQFLISFYEKMQSDKGSIPDRFSAQQFSDYHSELNMSSLELGDSALYFCASSDNENTEAFFGQGTRLTVV.

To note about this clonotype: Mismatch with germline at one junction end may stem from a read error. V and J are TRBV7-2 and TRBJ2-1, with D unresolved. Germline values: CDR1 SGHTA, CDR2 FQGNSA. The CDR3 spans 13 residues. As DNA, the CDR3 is TGTGCCAGCAGCTTAGTCACCCACAATGAGCAGTTGTTC. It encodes CASSLVTHNEQLF.

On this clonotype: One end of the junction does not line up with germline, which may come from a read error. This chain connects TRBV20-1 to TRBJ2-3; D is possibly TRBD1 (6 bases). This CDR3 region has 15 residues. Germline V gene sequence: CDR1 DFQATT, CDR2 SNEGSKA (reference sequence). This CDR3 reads CGARRTVFSTDTQYF. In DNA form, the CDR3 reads TGCGGTGCTAGACGGACAGTTTTTAGCACAGATACGCAGTATTTT.

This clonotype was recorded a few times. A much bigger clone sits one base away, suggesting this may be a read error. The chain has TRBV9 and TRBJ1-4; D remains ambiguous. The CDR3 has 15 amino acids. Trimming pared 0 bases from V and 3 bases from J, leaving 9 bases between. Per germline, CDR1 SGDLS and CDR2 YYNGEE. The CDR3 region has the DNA TGTGCCAGCAGCGTAGACGGCGCAGCTAATGAAAAACTGTTTTTT. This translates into CASSVDGAANEKLFF. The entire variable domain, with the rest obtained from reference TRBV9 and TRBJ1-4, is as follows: DSGVTQTPKHLITATGQRVTLRCSPRSGDLSVYWYQQSLDQGLQFLIQYYNGEERAKGNILERFSAQQFPDLHSELNLSSLELGDSALYFCASSVDGAANEKLFFGSGTQLSVL.

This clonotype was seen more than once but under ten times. CDR3 DNA: TGTGCCACACAGGGTATTGAGCAGTTCTTC. Amino acid sequence: CATQGIEQFF. The chain employs TRBV12-3 or TRBV12-4 and TRBJ2-1, with a possible D match to TRBD1 (6 bases). Trimming removed 10 bases at V and 9 bases at J, with 10 bases between. This CDR3 spans 10 amino acids.

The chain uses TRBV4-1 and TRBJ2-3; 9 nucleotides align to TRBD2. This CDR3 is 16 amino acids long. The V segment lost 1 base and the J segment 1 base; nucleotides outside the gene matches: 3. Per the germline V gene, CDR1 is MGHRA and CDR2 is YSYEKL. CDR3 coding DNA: TGCGCCAGCAGCCAAGCTCGACTAGCGGGCACAGATACGCAGTATTTT. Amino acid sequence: CASSQARLAGTDTQYF.

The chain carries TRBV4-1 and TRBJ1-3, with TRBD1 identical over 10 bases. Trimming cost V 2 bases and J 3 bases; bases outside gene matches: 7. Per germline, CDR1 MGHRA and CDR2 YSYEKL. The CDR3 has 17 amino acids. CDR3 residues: CASSQKTGGFGGNTIYF. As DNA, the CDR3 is TGCGCCAGCAGCCAAAAGACAGGGGGCTTTGGTGGAAACACCATATATTTT.

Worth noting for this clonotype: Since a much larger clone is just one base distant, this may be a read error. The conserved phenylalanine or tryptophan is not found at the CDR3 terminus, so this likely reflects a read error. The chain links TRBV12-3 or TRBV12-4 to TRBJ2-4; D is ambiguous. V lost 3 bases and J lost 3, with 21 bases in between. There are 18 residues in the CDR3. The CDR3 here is CASSFPVDTRHHKNIQYL. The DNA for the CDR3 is TGTGCCAGCAGTTTCCCTGTTGACACCCGACATCACAAAAACATTCAGTACCTC.

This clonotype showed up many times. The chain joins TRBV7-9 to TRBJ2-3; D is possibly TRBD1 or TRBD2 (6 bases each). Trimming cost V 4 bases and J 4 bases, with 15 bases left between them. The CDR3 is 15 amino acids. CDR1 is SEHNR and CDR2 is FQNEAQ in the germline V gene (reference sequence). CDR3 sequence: CASSSPGGWSDTQYF. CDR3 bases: TGTGCCAGCAGCTCTCCCGGGGGCTGGTCAGATACGCAGTATTTT.

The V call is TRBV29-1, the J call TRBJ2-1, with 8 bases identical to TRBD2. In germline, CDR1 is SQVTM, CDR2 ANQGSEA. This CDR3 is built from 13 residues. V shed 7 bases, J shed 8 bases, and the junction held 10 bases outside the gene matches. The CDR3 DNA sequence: TGCAGCGGTGGTAGCGGGATCCGGGATGAGCAGTTCTTC. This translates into CSGGSGIRDEQFF.